This T cell receptor beta chain was captured in a study of blood T cell repertoires in COVID-19 (dated by TCRdb to 2018 to 2021). Context from the whole study: Samples covering the acute and convalescent phases of COVID-19 were provided by collaborators in the United States, Italy and Spain. A de-identified subject ID, COVID-19 status, age in years and sex were almost always included in the sample metadata. The material from the prospective study consisted of cDNA or gDNA derived from T cells, B-cell-depleted T cells, or PBMCs. The dataset comprised deeply sampled blood TCRbeta repertoires from subjects exposed to, actively infected with, or recovered from COVID-19. The samples were drawn from two sources: the first 160 participants of the ongoing ImmuneRACE study, and 1,254 subjects contributed by 6 global collaborators. Where available, HLA class I and class II types were obtained from metadata supplied by the sample provider rather than from assay-based typing. The repertoires were released in a freely available public database meant as a resource for research on the immune response to SARS-CoV-2.

Paper-wide results and their limitations: Clinical and demographic metadata were provided uncurated, with the amount varying by source and participant.

Whole blood was collected in K2EDTA tubes by collaborating institutions according to the institutions' own protocols. Collaborator samples were shipped for TCRbeta analysis as frozen whole blood, isolated PBMCs, or DNA extracted from either sample type. V and J lose 1 base and 11 bases, and a span of 14 bases separates them. The germline V gene yields SGHTA for CDR1 and FQGNSA for CDR2. The CDR3 holds 13 amino acids from the cysteine to the phenylalanine. Just CDR3 DNA is preserved here, 39 bases in frame from base 1. The immunoSEQ Assay, a bias-controlled multiplex PCR, was used to amplify TCRbeta CDR3 regions from genomic DNA. Processing in the source paper ran as follows. Within the assay, amplification of reference gene primers was used to estimate how many nucleated cells each sample contained. To quantify the absolute abundance of each unique TCRbeta CDR3 rearrangement, sequence reads were collapsed and filtered. For each sample, productive Simpson clonality was calculated as the square root of Simpson's diversity index over productive rearrangements. TCRdb carries this immuneACCESS record with in-frame sequences only. Its versions omit some clonotypes, under half of them owing to an unresolved V gene in the studies checked, with the rest unexplained. V and J calls and clone size are those listed in that table; D and trimming were worked out from the DNA. The table for this sample lists around 250,000 clones; around 86% of them were counted only once. Around 3% of the sample is taken by the ten largest.

About this clone itself: The specificity of this receptor is unknown. Per-base qualities were not stored, and no clone one base away is much larger.

Source material: peripheral blood. The receptor chain draws on TRBV7-2 and TRBJ1-1; the D gene is not confidently resolved. The source is a woman in her twenties or thirties with active or convalescent COVID-19. The DNA sequence reads TGTGCCAGCAGCTTAGTCCGCGCAGGAGGTGCTTTCTTT. This translates into CASSLVRAGGAFF.